The 8 T cell receptor beta chains presented below share a single source sample, sequenced in a study of shared clonotypes between healthy human individuals. Clones were read by immunoSEQ multiplex PCR, and TCRdb kept only the in-frame ones, dropping some. This sample has about 230,000 clones, with 65% found just once. The sequenced sample consisted of memory CD4+ T cells sorted from blood. Noted subset: CD45RA-negative fraction. These TCRs come from a man aged 25-45 years in good health.

This clone was counted only a few times. The chain links TRBV2 to TRBJ1-1; weak D call: TRBD1 (5 bases). From germline, CDR1 is SNHLY and CDR2 FYNNEI. V was trimmed by 5 bases and J by 2 bases, leaving 9 bases between them. The CDR3 runs 13 residues. Here the CDR3 DNA reads TGTGCCAGCAGTCGGGACGGAAACACTGAAGCTTTCTTT. Amino acid sequence: CASSRDGNTEAFF.

This clone turned up a few times. This sequence joins TRBV29-1 and TRBJ2-7; the D gene is possibly TRBD1 (5 bases). Germline values: CDR1 SQVTM, CDR2 ANQGSEA. Trimming shortened V by 4 bases and J by 6 bases, and 7 bases separated the two germline ends. The CDR3 consists of 10 residues. CDR3 sequence: CSVVQGEQYF. CDR3 DNA sequence: TGCAGCGTTGTGCAGGGCGAGCAGTACTTC.

The V call is TRBV29-1, the J call TRBJ2-1; 8 bases fit TRBD2. V gave up 3 bases and J gave up 6 bases; unmatched junction bases: 4. Germline-derived CDR1 and CDR2 are SQVTM and ANQGSEA. This CDR3 has 13 residues. In DNA, the CDR3 is TGCAGCGTTGACGGGAGGGCAGCCAATGAGCAGTTCTTC. Encoded protein: CSVDGRAANEQFF.

This chain joins TRBV5-1 and TRBJ2-5, with TRBD2 identical over 9 bases. V lost 7 bases, J lost 2 bases, and 6 bases stayed unmatched. This CDR3 has 14 residues. Per the germline V gene, CDR1 is SGHRS and CDR2 is YFSETQ. The CDR3 bases are TGCGCCAGCTATAGCGGGAGTGGGCAAGAGACCCAGTACTTC. Protein product: CASYSGSGQETQYF.

This clone came up a few times. The gene calls are TRBV11-2 and TRBJ2-3; D may be TRBD1 (5 bases). The CDR3 consists of 14 residues. CDR1 is SGHAT and CDR2 is FQNNGV in the germline V gene. V was cut by 0 bases and J by 9 bases, with 13 bases left in between. In DNA, the CDR3 is TGTGCCAGCAGCTTAGATGGGGCTAGAGGCACGCAGTATTTT. Amino acids: CASSLDGARGTQYF.

This clone occurred many times. V gene TRBV15 combines with J gene TRBJ2-7; 12 bases align to TRBD2. The CDR3 is 17 amino acids. The germline gives CDR1 LNHNV, CDR2 YYDKDF (reference sequence). The J segment lost 0 bases and the V segment lost 1 base, leaving 4 bases of the junction unmatched. The CDR3 protein is CATSRGLAGGSSYEQYF. CDR3 nucleotides: TGTGCCACCAGCAGAGGGCTAGCGGGAGGGAGCTCCTACGAGCAGTACTTC.

This chain uses TRBV7-2 with TRBJ2-1; the match to TRBD2 covers 13 bases. The CDR3 is made up of 17 amino acids. Germline assignment: CDR1 SGHTA and CDR2 FQGNSA. V lost 5 bases to trimming and J lost 4 bases; unmatched junction nucleotides: 8. Here the CDR3 DNA reads TGTGCCAGCAGCCCACTTGGACTAGCGGGAGCGTACAATGAGCAGTTCTTC. Its translation: CASSPLGLAGAYNEQFF.

The J gene is TRBJ2-2, the V gene TRBV5-4; 7 positions agree with TRBD1. The germline CDR1 and CDR2 sequences are SGHNT and YYREEE (reference sequence). The CDR3 spans 13 residues. With V trimmed by 9 bases and J by 4 bases, 6 bases remained unmatched. The CDR3 reads CATVTGRTGELFF. The CDR3 DNA is TGTGCCACCGTGACAGGGCGCACCGGGGAGCTGTTTTTT. The entire variable domain, with the rest obtained from reference TRBV5-4 and TRBJ2-2, is as follows: ETGVTQSPTHLIKTRGQQVTLRCSSQSGHNTVSWYQQALGQGPQFIFQYYREEENGRGNFPPRFSGLQFPNYSSELNVNALELDDSALYLCATVTGRTGELFFGEGSRLTVL.